This TCR beta chain stems from a study of radiotherapy plus CTLA-4 blockade in lung cancer (dated by TCRdb to the late 2010s). In terms of the full investigation: Among enrolled patients, roughly 20% had an objective response and about 30% reached disease control. The study at large found these results: After treatment with radiotherapy and ipilimumab, TCR clones that originated in tumors expanded in peripheral blood. The strongest predictors of response, as reported, were early dynamic changes in blood T cell clones along with a rise in serum interferon-beta after radiation.

For CDR1 and CDR2, the germline V gene lists SNHLY and FYNNEI. From its cysteine to its phenylalanine, the CDR3 spans 13 amino acids. Just CDR3 DNA is preserved here, 39 bases in frame from base 1. Between the V and J ends, shortened by 7 bases and 2 bases respectively, the junction contains 11 bases. In this study, focal radiation therapy paired with CTLA-4 blockade (ipilimumab) was tested in patients who had chemo-refractory metastatic non-small-cell lung cancer. Libraries were prepared through the immunoSEQ multiplex PCR assay. TCRdb stores this immuneACCESS table with in-frame sequences only. Part of the clones is absent; in the studies checked, under half of the shortfall reflects unresolved V genes, and no reason is known for the rest. The sample table shows about 53,000 clones, and almost 85% are seen once. Around 4.9% of the sample goes to the ten largest clones. Concerning this clone itself: Its antigen specificity is not known. Base quality data are lacking; no much larger clone is found one base away.

The input for sequencing was peripheral blood, taken from a patient treated with radiotherapy plus ipilimumab. The clonotype comes from a human donor with non-small cell lung cancer whose response to radiotherapy plus ipilimumab could not be evaluated. The sequence joins TRBV2 to TRBJ1-1; a confident D gene designation cannot be given. The DNA reads as follows: TGTGCCAGCACTTCCCGGGAAAACACTGAAGCTTTCTTT. Translated, this gives CASTSRENTEAFF.